This entry lists 15 T cell receptor beta chains sequenced from one sample in a study of CD8 T cells in ankylosing spondylitis (dated by TCRdb to between 2016 and 2019). Libraries were made using 5' RACE. Data came from an Illumina HiSeq 2500. TCRdb trimmed public reads at Q25 via fastp, called clones via MiXCR and kept in-frame beta chains. Identical CDR3 proteins give one entry, which carries the most common genes and DNA. Present in this sample are roughly 280,000 distinct CDR3 sequences, around 20% of which were seen just once. Roughly 7.3% of the sample rests with the top ten. Sequencing was performed on blood, either unsorted or a sorted T cell fraction (not recorded which). These receptors were collected from a male donor with ankylosing spondylitis or in good health (not recorded which).

J is TRBJ2-3 and V is TRBV5-1; D is unclear. Germline V CDR1 and CDR2: SGHRS, YFSETQ. V shed 0 bases and J shed 0 bases, with 11 bases lying between them. The length of the CDR3 is 16 residues. CDR3 in amino acids: CASSLEALSSTDTQYF. In DNA, the CDR3 is TGCGCCAGCAGCTTGGAGGCCCTATCTAGCACAGATACGCAGTATTTT.

Of note for this clonotype: At one end the junction does not follow the germline gene, possibly because of a read error. The rearrangement joins TRBV9 to TRBJ2-1, with D uncertain. The CDR3 spans 15 residues. CDR1 is SGDLS and CDR2 is YYNGEE in the germline V gene. The CDR3 DNA reads TGTGCCAGCAGAGTAGACACCGTCTACCACAATGAGCAGTTCTTC. This codes for CASRVDTVYHNEQFF.

V and J are TRBV7-3 and TRBJ2-3; D gene unclear. Trimming cost V 5 bases and J 0 bases, with 12 bases left between them. The CDR3 consists of 15 residues. In germline, CDR1 is SGHTA, CDR2 FQGTGA. The DNA of the CDR3 is TGTGCCAGCAGCAAAACGGGCGGAAGCACAGATACGCAGTATTTT. Its protein product is CASSKTGGSTDTQYF.

This clonotype was picked up many times. The V call is TRBV5-6, the J call TRBJ1-3; D not certain. Germline-derived CDR1 and CDR2 are SGHDT and YYEEEE. V lost 0 bases and J lost 0, with 7 bases in between. CDR3 length: 15 residues. CDR3 coding DNA: TGTGCCAGCAGCTTGGGCGGATTCTCTGGAAACACCATATATTTT. It specifies CASSLGGFSGNTIYF.

This clonotype was seen once. This may stem from a read error, because a much larger clone lies one nucleotide away. J is TRBJ2-1 and V is TRBV11-2; D is unclear. The length of the CDR3 is 15 residues. CDR1 is SGHAT and CDR2 is FQNNGV in the germline V gene. V was clipped by 1 base and J by 4 bases, with 11 bases between them. Here the CDR3 DNA reads TGTGCCAGCAGCTTAGTCAGCCAGATATACAATGAGCAGTTCTTC. Protein product: CASSLVSQIYNEQFF.

There are many counts of this clonotype. This chain connects TRBV12-3 or TRBV12-4 to TRBJ2-2, with D hard to call. Trimming left V 2 bases short and J 3 bases short, with 4 bases between. The CDR3 is 13 amino acids. The CDR3: CASSLMDTGELFF. The CDR3 nucleotides read TGTGCCAGCAGTTTAATGGACACCGGGGAGCTGTTTTTT.

The chain recombines TRBV10-3 with TRBJ1-6; D is possibly TRBD1 (5 bases). The CDR3 sequence is 17 residues long. In germline, CDR1 is ENHRY, CDR2 SYGVKD. The germline V and J ends were trimmed by 2 bases and 3 bases, with 14 bases remaining between them. CDR3 sequence (DNA): TGTGCCATCAGTGAGCGGTTTAAGGGGAACTATAATTCACCCCTCCACTTT. It is translated as CAISERFKGNYNSPLHF.

This clonotype was seen a handful of times. The genes are TRBV6-1 and TRBJ1-2; 11 bases map to TRBD1. V lost 6 bases to trimming and J lost 7 bases; unmatched junction nucleotides: 7. Germline-derived CDR1 and CDR2 are MNHNS and SASEGT. CDR3 length: 14 amino acids. The chain's CDR3 is CASRTRTGGAGYTF. The CDR3, as DNA: TGTGCCAGCAGGACCCGGACAGGGGGCGCTGGCTACACCTTC.

CDR3 coding DNA: TGTGCCAGCTCGCCGACTAGCGGGGGTCGACTAAACACCGGGGAGCTGTTTTTT. The encoded protein is CASSPTSGGRLNTGELFF. V usage is TRBV18 and J usage is TRBJ2-2; 12 bases are shared with TRBD2. Trimming took 6 bases from V and 2 from J; bases not matched to a gene: 10. In germline, CDR1 is KGHSH, CDR2 LQKENI. This CDR3 is built from 18 residues.

This clonotype was seen only a few times. The J gene is TRBJ1-1, the V gene TRBV20-1, with a possible D match to TRBD1 (5 bases). The CDR3 spans 13 residues. Germline CDR1 reads DFQATT; CDR2 reads SNEGSKA (reference sequence). The CDR3 protein is CRAGQGPNTEAFF. The CDR3 DNA reads as TGCAGAGCCGGGCAGGGACCGAACACTGAAGCTTTCTTT.

This clonotype turned up a few times. The chain combines TRBV20-1 with TRBJ2-7, with TRBD1 matching 7 bases. With 6 bases clipped from V and 3 bases from J, the junction kept 8 bases outside the gene matches. Germline V lookup: CDR1 DFQATT, CDR2 SNEGSKA (reference sequence). The CDR3 is made up of 13 amino acids. CDR3 sequence: CSAPLQGNYEQYV. The DNA of the CDR3 is TGCAGTGCACCACTACAGGGGAACTACGAGCAGTACGTC.

The rearrangement links TRBV15 to TRBJ2-1, with 10 bases identical to TRBD2. CDR1 and CDR2 (germline): LNHNV, YYDKDF (reference sequence). The CDR3 consists of 16 residues. J lost 3 bases, V lost 5 bases, and 7 bases had no gene match. The CDR3 here is CATSSLPSGGYNEQFF. In DNA, the CDR3 is TGTGCCACCAGCTCTCTTCCTAGCGGGGGCTACAATGAGCAGTTCTTC.

This clonotype appeared a few times. The rearrangement uses TRBV6-5 and TRBJ2-2, with a weak D call TRBD2 (6 bases). The CDR3 spans 17 residues. V was clipped by 0 bases and J by 4 bases, with 15 bases between them. Germline loops: CDR1 MNHEY, CDR2 SVGAGI. CDR3 DNA sequence: TGTGCCAGCAGTTACTCGATTTCCCGAGCGGGCACCGGGGAGCTGTTTTTT. Translated: CASSYSISRAGTGELFF.

This clonotype has a count of ten or more. The chain has TRBV6-1 and TRBJ2-2, with 14 bases fitting TRBD2. This CDR3 spans 17 amino acids. V gave up 6 bases and J gave up 3 bases; unmatched junction bases: 6. Per germline, CDR1 MNHNS and CDR2 SASEGT. CDR3 in amino acids: CASRQTSGGAHTGELFF. CDR3 DNA sequence: TGTGCCAGCAGGCAGACTAGCGGGGGGGCGCACACCGGGGAGCTGTTTTTT.

Details on this clonotype: One end of the junction varies from germline; a read error may be responsible. The J gene is TRBJ1-1, the V gene TRBV20-1; 8 bases match TRBD1. Per germline, CDR1 DFQATT and CDR2 SNEGSKA (reference sequence). CDR3 size: 14 residues. In DNA, the CDR3 is TGCAGTGCTAGATTCCCCGGGACAGGACGTGAAGTTTTCTTT. This codes for CSARFPGTGREVFF.